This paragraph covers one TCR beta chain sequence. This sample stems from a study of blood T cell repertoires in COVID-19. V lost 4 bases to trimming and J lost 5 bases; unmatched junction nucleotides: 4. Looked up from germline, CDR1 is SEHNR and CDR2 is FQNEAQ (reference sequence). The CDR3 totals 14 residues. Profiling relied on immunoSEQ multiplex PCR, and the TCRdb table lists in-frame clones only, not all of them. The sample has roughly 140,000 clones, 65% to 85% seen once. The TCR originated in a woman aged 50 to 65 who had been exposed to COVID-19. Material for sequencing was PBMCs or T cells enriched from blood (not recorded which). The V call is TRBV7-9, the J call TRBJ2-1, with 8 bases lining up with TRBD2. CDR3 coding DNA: TGTGCCAGCAGCTGGGTTAGCGGGAACAATGAGCAGTTCTTC. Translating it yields CASSWVSGNNEQFF.